The 10 T cell receptor beta chains below all came from one sample that was sequenced in a study of shared clonotypes between healthy human individuals. The data were produced by immunoSEQ multiplex PCR, yet TCRdb's version contains in-frame clones alone and is incomplete. The profile shows roughly 1,100,000 clones, under 80% of them singletons. The specimen sequenced was memory CD4+ T cells sorted from blood. Subset noted: CD45RA-negative fraction. The receptors originated from a man younger than 35 in good health.

This clone was counted many times. J is TRBJ1-5 and V is TRBV19, with unresolved D. The germline V and J ends were trimmed by 2 bases and 4 bases, with 9 bases remaining between them. CDR1 is LNHDA and CDR2 is SQIVND in the germline V gene (reference sequence). The CDR3 spans 14 residues. The CDR3 DNA reads as TGTGCCAGTAGTATATCCCGACCTAATCAGCCCCAGCATTTT. Amino acids: CASSISRPNQPQHF.

The chain uses TRBV7-9 and TRBJ2-5; D is uncertain. From germline, CDR1 is SEHNR and CDR2 FQNEAQ (reference sequence). CDR3 length equals 14 residues. With 6 bases removed from V and 5 bases from J, the gap between germline ends came to 16 bases. This chain's CDR3 is CASSRTVLEETQYF. CDR3 nucleotides: TGTGCCAGCAGTCGTACCGTCCTTGAGGAGACCCAGTACTTC. The full variable domain, in which reference TRBV7-9 and TRBJ2-5 provide the parts outside the CDR3, is DTGVSQNPRHKITKRGQNVTFRCDPISEHNRLYWYRQTLGQGPEFLTYFQNEAQLEKSRLLSDRFSAERPKGSFSTLEIQRTEQGDSAMYLCASSRTVLEETQYFGPGTRLLVL.

The chain employs TRBV9 and TRBJ2-3; the match to TRBD2 covers 12 bases. There are 18 residues in the CDR3. CDR1 SGDLS and CDR2 YYNGEE come from the germline V gene. The trim removed 0 bases at V and 4 bases at J, leaving 9 bases unmatched. The CDR3 spells CASSVGLAGGISADTQYF. CDR3 nucleotide sequence: TGTGCCAGCAGCGTAGGGCTAGCGGGAGGGATTAGCGCAGATACGCAGTATTTT.

This clone has only a few counts. The chain uses TRBV28 and TRBJ2-1; 10 bases line up with TRBD2. Germline-derived CDR1 and CDR2 are MDHEN and SYDVKM. This CDR3 is 17 amino acids long. J gave up 4 bases and V 2 bases, and 8 bases lay outside the gene matches. CDR3 region: CASSLLLAGRGYNEQFF. The CDR3 bases are TGTGCCAGCAGTTTACTACTAGCGGGGAGAGGGTACAATGAGCAGTTCTTC. The full variable domain, rest sourced from reference TRBV28 and TRBJ2-1, is DVKVTQSSRYLVKRTGEKVFLECVQDMDHENMFWYRQDPGLGLRLIYFSYDVKMKEKGDIPEGYSVSREKKERFSLILESASTNQTSMYLCASSLLLAGRGYNEQFFGPGTRLTVL.

The chain uses TRBV7-8 and TRBJ1-2; D gene uncertain. V was trimmed by 5 bases and J by 3 bases, leaving 16 bases between them. The germline CDR1 and CDR2 sequences are SGHVS and FQNEAQ. This CDR3 contains 15 residues. CDR3 in amino acids: CASSRTGLGDYGYTF. In DNA, the CDR3 is TGTGCCAGCAGCCGAACGGGCCTTGGGGACTATGGCTACACCTTC. Full variable domain (rest looked up from reference TRBV7-8 and TRBJ1-2): GAGVSQSPRYKVAKRGQDVALRCDPISGHVSLFWYQQALGQGPEFLTYFQNEAQLDKSGLPSDRFFAERPEGSVSTLKIQRTQQEDSAVYLCASSRTGLGDYGYTFGSGTRLTVV.

V gene TRBV6-1 combines with J gene TRBJ1-2; the D gene is possibly TRBD1 (5 bases). Germline CDR1 and CDR2: MNHNS and SASEGT. The ends were cut back, 4 bases at V and 6 bases at J, with 12 bases in the middle. This CDR3 has 13 amino acids. CDR3 in amino acids: CASSVGRVDGYTF. CDR3 nucleotide sequence: TGTGCCAGCAGTGTTGGCAGGGTGGATGGCTACACCTTC.

V is TRBV7-6 and J is TRBJ2-7; TRBD2 agrees at 8 bases. The germline CDR1 and CDR2 sequences are SGHVS and FNYEAQ. J was trimmed by 4 bases and V by 1 base; bases with no gene match: 6. This CDR3 is built from 15 residues. In DNA form, the CDR3 reads TGTGCCAGCAGCTTAGACGAGACTAGCGCATACGAGCAGTACTTC. Its translation is CASSLDETSAYEQYF.

The chain carries TRBV6-5 and TRBJ1-5; D unclear. CDR1 and CDR2 from the germline V gene are MNHEY and SVGAGI. Trimming removed 8 bases at V and 1 base at J, with 12 bases between. The CDR3 is 14 residues long. CDR3 sequence reads: CASSRQRSNQPQHF. In DNA, the CDR3 is TGTGCCAGCTCGCGGCAGCGGAGCAATCAGCCCCAGCATTTT.

V gene TRBV7-9 combines with J gene TRBJ2-1; perhaps TRBD1 as D (5 bases). Deletions cut 5 bases from V and 7 bases from J, with 18 bases between. The CDR3 covers 15 residues. The germline V gene encodes CDR1 SEHNR and CDR2 FQNEAQ (reference sequence). The CDR3 coding sequence is TGTGCCAGCAGCCTGGGGCCCCAGGTAGGAAATGAGCAGTTCTTC. Protein product: CASSLGPQVGNEQFF.

The chain couples TRBV6-1 to TRBJ1-6, with a weak D call TRBD1 (5 bases). V gave up 7 bases and J gave up 10 bases, with 11 bases separating them. The V gene's germline CDR1 is MNHNS and CDR2 SASEGT. CDR3 length equals 12 residues. CDR3: CASTGAASPLHF. In DNA form, the CDR3 reads TGTGCCAGCACCGGGGCAGCGTCACCCCTCCACTTT.